This T cell receptor (beta chain) was found in a study of radiotherapy plus CTLA-4 blockade in lung cancer. In its sample, this clone was seen a few times. Sequenced by immunoSEQ multiplex PCR; TCRdb stores in-frame clones only, minus some. This sample yields some 87,000 clones, of which about four fifths are seen a single time; just over 14% belongs to the top ten. Trimming took off 2 bases at V and 2 bases at J, with 13 bases between the two ends. The CDR3 sequence is 15 residues long. CDR1 and CDR2 from the germline V gene are GTSNPN and SVGIG (reference sequence). The rearrangement joins TRBV30 to TRBJ2-1, with a weak D call TRBD1 (6 bases). The sequence was collected from a human donor with non-small cell lung cancer that progressed on radiotherapy plus ipilimumab. Sample: peripheral blood, taken from a patient treated with radiotherapy plus ipilimumab. This chain's CDR3 is CAWSRGGGTYNEQFF. CDR3 bases: TGTGCCTGGAGTAGGGGTGGGGGCACCTACAATGAGCAGTTCTTC.